The present T cell receptor beta chain was sequenced within a study of cytomegalovirus exposure and HLA in healthy donors. Overall study results and limits: The study dropped some indistinguishable V segments, TRBV6-2 and TRBV6-3 among them. Per a later analysis, HLA-associated TCR beta chains showed more clonal expansion than other, equally common TCR beta chains.

CDR3 length equals 15 residues. V lost 5 bases and J lost 10; bases outside the gene matches: 16. CDR1 and CDR2 (germline): SEHNR, FQNEAQ (reference sequence). The PCR was carried out with 60 Vbeta primers and 13 Jbeta primers. Using immunoSEQ multiplex PCR, the repertoire was profiled, and TCRdb retains in-frame clones only, with some absent. Here the sample spans tens of thousands of clones, 78% being singletons. Of note for this clone: Its target is unknown.

The chain combines TRBV7-9 with TRBJ2-5, with 7 positions matching TRBD2. This TCR derives from a man aged 40-49 years in good health and CMV-seronegative. Sequencing was done on a sample of PBMCs. CDR3 sequence: CASSTGLVRGGGQYF. The CDR3 nucleotides read TGTGCCAGCAGCACCGGACTAGTCAGAGGAGGTGGCCAGTACTTC.